The clone carrying this T cell receptor beta chain was observed a handful of times. Its antigen is unknown. The sample comes from a study of CD8 T cells in ankylosing spondylitis. Study results and limitations: What appeared characteristic of ankylosing spondylitis blood was a TCR beta motif of eight highly homologous variants. Clones linked to disease, bearing a CD8+ phenotype, were relatively rare in peripheral blood.

A quantitative 5'-RACE method, one with molecular barcodes, was used to make TCR beta libraries. Each CDR3 protein is one row after TCRdb ran MiXCR on the 5' RACE reads. The table includes approximately 350,000 distinct CDR3 sequences, roughly 14% detected once. The ends were cut back, 5 bases at V and 0 bases at J, with 4 bases in the middle. CDR3 length: 12 amino acids. Germline lookup yields CDR1 SNHLY and CDR2 FYNNEI. The chain carries TRBV2 and TRBJ1-1; no definite D call. The clonotype comes from a male donor with ankylosing spondylitis or in good health (not recorded which). Sample: blood, either unsorted or a sorted T cell fraction (not recorded which). CDR3 loop: CASSPMNTEAFF. CDR3 in DNA: TGTGCCAGCAGTCCCATGAACACTGAAGCTTTCTTT.